The 21 T cell receptor beta chains in this list originate from one sample, sequenced in a study of blood T cell repertoires in COVID-19. Using immunoSEQ multiplex PCR, the repertoire was profiled, and TCRdb retains in-frame clones only, with some absent. The sample lists about 120,000 clones; 81% were seen once. Sequences were obtained from peripheral blood. The source of these receptors is a human donor in a cohort sampled during active COVID-19.

CDR3 DNA sequence: TGCAGTGCTAGTGGGGGGGGAGAGGACAGGGTGGTCTCCTACGAGCAGTACTTC. Protein: CSASGGGEDRVVSYEQYF. The chain employs TRBV20-1 and TRBJ2-7; tentatively, D is TRBD1 (8 bases). With 3 bases removed from V and 0 bases from J, the gap between germline ends came to 24 bases. This CDR3 contains 18 residues. CDR1 is DFQATT and CDR2 is SNEGSKA in the germline V gene (reference sequence).

In this sample, this clone turned up a few times. This chain links TRBV30 with TRBJ2-1; unclear D gene. V was shortened by 5 bases and J by 3 bases, with 14 bases between the two germline ends. The CDR3 extends over 14 amino acids. Germline V gives CDR1 GTSNPN, CDR2 SVGIG (reference sequence). The CDR3 DNA reads as TGTGCCTGGGTTCGATTAGCTGGCTACAATGAGCAGTTCTTC. Encoded protein: CAWVRLAGYNEQFF. The full variable domain, completed using reference TRBV30 and TRBJ2-1, is SQTIHQWPATLVQPVGSPLSLECTVEGTSNPNLYWYRQAAGRGLQLLFYSVGIGQISSEVPQNLSASRPQDRQFILSSKKLLLSDSGFYLCAWVRLAGYNEQFFGPGTRLTVL.

The chain recombines TRBV27 with TRBJ1-5, with 8 bases lining up with TRBD1. The trim removed 2 bases at V and 5 bases at J, leaving 5 bases unmatched. This CDR3 spans 15 amino acids. Germline lookup yields CDR1 MNHEY and CDR2 SMNVEV (reference sequence). The CDR3 region has the DNA TGTGCCAGCAGTTTACGACAGGGGAATTATCAGCCCCAGCATTTT. It codes for CASSLRQGNYQPQHF.

DNA of the CDR3: TGTGCCAGCAGTATACGGGACGAGCAGTACTTC. Protein: CASSIRDEQYF. The rearrangement uses TRBV6-5 and TRBJ2-7; the D is unclear. The CDR3 is made up of 11 amino acids. Trimming stripped 5 bases from V and 5 bases from J, with 7 bases between. CDR1 MNHEY and CDR2 SVGAGI come from the germline V gene.

The chain uses TRBV14 and TRBJ2-5, with 8 bases lining up with TRBD1. Germline V CDR1 and CDR2: SGHDN, FVKESK. With V trimmed by 4 bases and J by 4 bases, 5 bases remained unmatched. This CDR3 has 14 residues. The CDR3 loop is CASSPRQGRETQYF. CDR3 coding DNA: TGTGCCAGCAGCCCGAGACAGGGGAGAGAGACCCAGTACTTC.

The chain couples TRBV7-6 to TRBJ2-6, with no clear D. CDR1 is SGHVS and CDR2 is FNYEAQ in the germline V gene. The CDR3 spans 16 residues. V lost 1 base, J lost 0 bases, and 7 bases lay in between. The CDR3 spells CASSLVARSGANVLTF. The CDR3, as DNA: TGTGCCAGCAGCTTAGTAGCCCGCTCTGGGGCCAACGTCCTGACTTTC.

The CDR3 DNA follows: TGTGCCTGTAAGACAGGGAACTATGGCTACACCTTC. Its translation is CACKTGNYGYTF. V usage is TRBV30 and J usage is TRBJ1-2; TRBD1 aligns across 7 bases. The trim removed 6 bases at V and 2 bases at J, leaving 3 bases unmatched. CDR1 is GTSNPN and CDR2 is SVGIG in the germline V gene (reference sequence). This CDR3 spans 12 amino acids. The whole variable domain, filled in from reference TRBV30 and TRBJ1-2, reads SQTIHQWPATLVQPVGSPLSLECTVEGTSNPNLYWYRQAAGRGLQLLFYSVGIGQISSEVPQNLSASRPQDRQFILSSKKLLLSDSGFYLCACKTGNYGYTFGSGTRLTVV.

J is TRBJ1-6 and V is TRBV6-1; D is undetermined. CDR1 MNHNS and CDR2 SASEGT come from the germline V gene. V lost 2 bases, J lost 0 bases, and 11 bases lay in between. This CDR3 spans 17 amino acids. Here the CDR3 reads CASSESRLRSYNSPLHF. DNA for the CDR3: TGTGCCAGCAGTGAATCTAGGCTCCGCTCCTATAATTCACCCCTCCACTTT.

This chain links TRBV5-4 with TRBJ2-7; 7 bases are a match to TRBD1. The CDR3 loop spans 14 amino acids. The J segment lost 3 bases and the V segment lost 1 base, leaving 4 bases of the junction unmatched. Germline V gives CDR1 SGHNT, CDR2 YYREEE (reference sequence). CDR3 in amino acids: CASSLRDSLYEQYF. Here the CDR3 DNA reads TGTGCCAGCAGCTTGCGGGACAGCCTCTACGAGCAGTACTTC.

This clone was found a few times. J is TRBJ2-3 and V is TRBV11-3, with TRBD2 matching over 9 bases. Germline V gene lookup returns CDR1 SGHNT and CDR2 YENEEA. The CDR3 loop spans 17 amino acids. With 1 base clipped from V and 4 bases from J, the junction kept 9 bases outside the gene matches. In nucleotides, the CDR3 is TGTGCCAGCAGCTTAGGCTTGACTAGCGGAGAATCAGATACGCAGTATTTT. It encodes CASSLGLTSGESDTQYF.

This clone was picked up one time. The chain couples TRBV6-5 to TRBJ1-2; D gene unclear. Trimming took off 6 bases at V and 5 bases at J, with 13 bases between the two ends. The CDR3 has 13 residues. Per the germline V gene, CDR1 is MNHEY and CDR2 is SVGAGI. CDR3 amino acids: CASSYTGLYGYTF. The CDR3 coding sequence is TGTGCCAGCAGCTACACGGGTCTTTATGGCTACACCTTC.

This clone was observed a handful of times. The chain uses TRBV27 and TRBJ2-1, with 7 bases matching TRBD2. The ends lost 6 bases at V and 3 bases at J; junction bases unmatched: 8. Germline V gene lookup returns CDR1 MNHEY and CDR2 SMNVEV (reference sequence). CDR3 length: 15 residues. CDR3 sequence: CASSGRGRGYNEQFF. In DNA, the CDR3 is TGTGCCAGCAGCGGGCGGGGGAGAGGCTACAATGAGCAGTTCTTC.

The DNA of the CDR3 is TGTGCCAGCAGTGACCGACGGGGAGGCTACACCTTC. This codes for CASSDRRGGYTF. J is TRBJ1-2 and V is TRBV6-4; D is ambiguous. There are 12 residues in the CDR3. CDR1 and CDR2 from the germline V gene are MRHNA and SNTAGT. V dropped 2 bases and J dropped 8 bases, with 9 bases sitting between them.

This rearrangement joins TRBV30 to TRBJ2-7; no clear D. CDR1 is GTSNPN and CDR2 is SVGIG in the germline V gene (reference sequence). This CDR3 comprises 12 residues. Trimming took off 1 base at V and 2 bases at J, with 6 bases between the two ends. CDR3 DNA sequence: TGTGCCTGGAGTGCGGTGGCCTACGAGCAGTACTTC. Protein product: CAWSAVAYEQYF.

The V and J genes are TRBV9 and TRBJ1-5; 7 bases align to TRBD1. The CDR3 runs 16 residues. Per the germline V gene, CDR1 is SGDLS and CDR2 is YYNGEE. V lost 2 bases and J lost 0; bases outside the gene matches: 5. The DNA of the CDR3 is TGTGCCAGCAGCGTCGGGACAGACTATAGCAATCAGCCCCAGCATTTT. It yields the protein CASSVGTDYSNQPQHF.

This sequence joins TRBV6-2 or TRBV6-3 and TRBJ2-7; D gene ambiguous. V was cut by 3 bases and J by 9 bases, with 9 bases left in between. CDR3 length: 11 amino acids. CDR1 MNHEY and CDR2 SVGEGT come from the germline V gene. CDR3 protein: CASSYMTPQYF. As DNA, the CDR3 is TGTGCCAGCAGTTATATGACTCCGCAGTACTTC.

The rearrangement links TRBV11-3 to TRBJ2-3; 8 nucleotides line up with TRBD2. The V gene end was trimmed by 5 bases and the J gene end by 0 bases; junction bases not matched to a gene: 7. Germline values: CDR1 SGHNT, CDR2 YENEEA. The CDR3 contains 16 residues. The DNA of the CDR3 is TGTGCCAGCAGCCCTCGCGGGGGGACAAGCACAGATACGCAGTATTTT. This codes for CASSPRGGTSTDTQYF.

The chain couples TRBV4-1 to TRBJ1-3, with no clear D. Germline CDR1 is MGHRA and CDR2 is YSYEKL. CDR3 length: 17 amino acids. V lost 0 bases and J lost 8, with 20 bases in between. The DNA of the CDR3 is TGCGCCAGCAGCCAAGATTCGCCGGGAGTCCCCCGTGACACCATATATTTT. Translation gives CASSQDSPGVPRDTIYF.

This chain joins TRBV6-6 and TRBJ1-1, with D unresolved. Trimming shortened V by 4 bases and J by 5 bases, and 11 bases separated the two germline ends. Germline values: CDR1 MNHNY, CDR2 SVGAGI (reference sequence). This CDR3 comprises 13 residues. CDR3 bases: TGTGCCAGCAGTTCCGGGGTGAGGACTGAAGCTTTCTTT. This translates into CASSSGVRTEAFF.

V and J are TRBV12-3 or TRBV12-4 and TRBJ2-7, with 8 positions matching TRBD2. The CDR3 is 12 amino acids. Germline trimming cut 7 bases from V and 3 bases from J; bases unmatched to any gene: 2. The CDR3 loop reads CASTGGDYEQYF. CDR3 nucleotide sequence: TGTGCCAGCACGGGGGGGGACTACGAGCAGTACTTC.

The chain couples TRBV5-1 to TRBJ2-2; 10 bases fit TRBD2. The length of the CDR3 is 15 residues. The germline V gene has CDR1 SGHRS and CDR2 YFSETQ. The J segment lost 4 bases and the V segment lost 2 bases, leaving 2 bases of the junction unmatched. This CDR3 is CASSFSGGATGELFF. CDR3 DNA sequence: TGCGCCAGCAGCTTCAGCGGGGGGGCCACCGGGGAGCTGTTTTTT.